This T cell receptor beta chain emerged from a study of cytomegalovirus exposure and HLA in healthy donors. Across the study: Most donors, roughly 77% of around 400 genotyped, fell in the Caucasian-associated ancestry cluster. Study results and limitations: In a later analysis, HLA-associated TCR beta chains were more clonally expanded than equally common others. Later on, an analysis showed TCR association rates differing by HLA locus, with DRB1 the most and HLA-C the fewest.

The study sampled nominally healthy donors, though unrecorded immune exposures were likely. In the case of this clone: Its matching antigen is unknown.

The PCR ran on 60 Vbeta and 13 Jbeta primers. Assay used: immunoSEQ multiplex PCR; TCRdb lists only in-frame clones, some missing. The sample has 90,000 to 140,000 clones, about 78% seen once. The CDR3 totals 15 residues. The V segment lost 2 bases and the J segment 0 bases; nucleotides outside the gene matches: 3. Germline CDR1 is SGHTA and CDR2 is FQGNSA. The chain employs TRBV7-2 and TRBJ2-7; 8 nucleotides match TRBD2. Sequenced material: PBMCs. The sequence came from a man aged 30 to 39 in good health and CMV-seronegative. CDR3: CASSLFSGVSYEQYF. CDR3 in DNA: TGTGCCAGCAGCTTATTTAGCGGGGTCTCCTACGAGCAGTACTTC.